This TCR beta chain was sequenced during a study of T-cell reconstitution after alpha-beta-depleted transplantation in children. It was with unique molecular identifiers that the TCRbeta library was prepared. Via MiXCR, TCRdb re-called the PCR reads, giving one row per CDR3 protein. The top ten clones hold approximately 5% of a sample with around 800,000 distinct CDR3 sequences, roughly 16% of them seen once. This clonotype was counted many times. This sample comprised PBMCs, mostly from graft donor cells, obtained 360 days after TCRalphabeta/CD19-depleted stem cell transplant. This TCR was recovered from a male patient aged 5 to 17 who had a stem cell transplant for acute lymphoblastic leukemia, so the T cells may come from the graft donor.

Here the CDR3 reads CASSLVRGLNTEAFF. The CDR3 coding sequence is TGTGCCAGCAGCTTAGTACGAGGTTTGAACACTGAAGCTTTCTTT. The J gene is TRBJ1-1, the V gene TRBV7-9; D is ambiguous. With 1 base removed from V and 0 bases from J, the gap between germline ends came to 9 bases. CDR1 and CDR2 (germline): SEHNR, FQNEAQ (reference sequence). The CDR3 length is 15 residues.